This entry lists 8 T cell receptor beta chains sequenced from one sample in a study of blood T cell repertoires in COVID-19. Sequencing was performed with immunoSEQ multiplex PCR; in TCRdb, only in-frame clones are kept and a portion is missing. The repertoire has about 380,000 clones, roughly 90% of them found once; the top ten carry more than 0.95%. Sequenced: peripheral blood. These receptors came from a middle-aged man with acute or convalescent COVID-19.

This clone was observed a single time. The chain recombines TRBV29-1 with TRBJ2-7; the D gene is possibly TRBD2 (7 bases). This CDR3 has 14 residues. Trimming cost V 0 bases and J 3 bases, with 12 bases left between them. Germline CDR1 is SQVTM and CDR2 is ANQGSEA. CDR3 in amino acids: CSVEDRGAGYEQYF. The CDR3, as DNA: TGCAGCGTTGAAGACCGGGGGGCAGGCTACGAGCAGTACTTC.

The rearrangement uses TRBV9 and TRBJ2-7; 8 nucleotides agree with TRBD1. The CDR3 runs 15 residues. The ends lost 4 bases at V and 3 bases at J; junction bases unmatched: 9. Germline lookup yields CDR1 SGDLS and CDR2 YYNGEE. In DNA, the CDR3 is TGTGCCAGCAGCAAGGGACAGGAGTACCTCTACGAGCAGTACTTC. This gives the protein CASSKGQEYLYEQYF. Drawing the rest from reference TRBV9 and TRBJ2-7, the complete variable domain is DSGVTQTPKHLITATGQRVTLRCSPRSGDLSVYWYQQSLDQGLQFLIQYYNGEERAKGNILERFSAQQFPDLHSELNLSSLELGDSALYFCASSKGQEYLYEQYFGPGTRLTVT.

The chain carries TRBV5-1 and TRBJ1-1, with a weak D call TRBD1 (6 bases). Trimming shortened V by 0 bases and J by 4 bases, and 16 bases separated the two germline ends. Per germline, CDR1 SGHRS and CDR2 YFSETQ. The CDR3 covers 16 residues. This CDR3 is CASSLATGIRGTEAFF. CDR3 nucleotide sequence: TGCGCCAGCAGCTTGGCCACAGGGATCCGTGGCACTGAAGCTTTCTTT.

The chain combines TRBV6-6 with TRBJ1-1; TRBD1 matches 9 bases. In germline, CDR1 is MNHNY, CDR2 SVGAGI (reference sequence). V trimming: 2 bases; J trimming: 5 bases; junction bases outside the gene matches: 6. This CDR3 has 15 residues. The chain's CDR3 is CASSYRGQGWTEAFF. DNA for the CDR3: TGTGCCAGCAGTTACCGCGGACAGGGGTGGACTGAAGCTTTCTTT.

A single count supports this clone. Different DNA sequences within this sample yield the same CDR3. V and J are TRBV28 and TRBJ1-4; perhaps TRBD1 as D (5 bases). V gave up 6 bases and J gave up 5 bases, with 13 bases separating them. This CDR3 has 14 residues. Germline CDR1 is MDHEN and CDR2 is SYDVKM. For the CDR3, the DNA is TGTGCCAGCAGAACGGGCCAGGGAAATGAAAAACTGTTTTTT. Protein: CASRTGQGNEKLFF.

The J gene is TRBJ1-2, the V gene TRBV28; perhaps TRBD1 as D (5 bases). V was cut by 1 base and J by 4 bases, with 7 bases left in between. Looked up from germline, CDR1 is MDHEN and CDR2 is SYDVKM. The CDR3 is 13 amino acids. CDR3 DNA: TGTGCCAGCAGTTTATCCAGGGCCTATGGCTACACCTTC. Translated, it gives CASSLSRAYGYTF.

This chain connects TRBV4-2 to TRBJ2-3, with 10 bases identical to TRBD2. The germline V gene encodes CDR1 LGHNA and CDR2 YNFKEQ. This CDR3 contains 18 residues. Trimming at V came to 0 bases and at J to 2 bases, leaving 8 bases not matched to a gene. The CDR3: CASSQEQSTSGNTDTQYF. The CDR3 nucleotides are TGTGCCAGCAGCCAAGAACAATCAACTAGCGGGAACACAGATACGCAGTATTTT.

J is TRBJ1-2 and V is TRBV12-3 or TRBV12-4; D remains ambiguous. The V and J ends lost 1 base and 8 bases respectively, with 11 bases between them. This CDR3 contains 13 residues. As DNA, the CDR3 is TGTGCCAGCAGTTTAGAGGTTGGGAGCGGCTACACCTTC. Encoded protein: CASSLEVGSGYTF.